Listed below are T cell receptor beta chains from one sample, sequenced in a study of monozygotic twins with cystic fibrosis. TCRdb's copy holds only in-frame clones and misses some; the assay was immunoSEQ multiplex PCR. The sample has 35,000 or so clones; over 70% are singletons. The sequenced sample consisted of blood. The receptors here all came from a girl aged 2-15 years with cystic fibrosis. Both conserved end residues are part of each CDR3. The D gene is left open where the match is weak. A clone size is listed for some rows: how often the clone was seen (once, few, many), or a class if it is expanded.

j_call | clone_size | d_call | cdr3_length | v_call | cdr3_aa | cdr3_nt
TRBJ2-7 | . | . | 12 | TRBV29-1 | CSARPTLYEQYF | TGCAGCGCCCGCCCGACACTCTACGAGCAGTACTTC
TRBJ1-5 | . | TRBD1 | 19 | TRBV14 | CASSHHGDPGTGVGQPQHF | TGTGCCAGCAGCCACCATGGCGACCCCGGGACAGGGGTGGGCCAGCCCCAGCATTTT
TRBJ2-2 | once | . | 11 | TRBV29-1 | CSVQGTGELFF | TGCAGCGTTCAGGGAACCGGGGAGCTGTTTTTT
TRBJ1-6 | few | . | 16 | TRBV2 | CASSEERAYTNSPLHF | TGTGCCAGCAGTGAAGAAAGGGCCTACACTAATTCACCCCTCCACTTT
TRBJ1-6 | . | TRBD1 | 13 | TRBV30 | CAWRDRGNSPLHF | TGTGCCTGGAGAGACAGGGGTAATTCACCCCTCCACTTT
TRBJ1-3 | . | . | 13 | TRBV9 | CASSESVWNTIYF | TGTGCCAGCAGCGAGTCGGTGTGGAACACCATATATTTT
TRBJ2-7 | . | TRBD2 | 15 | TRBV25-1 | CASSGPRGGGYEQYF | TGTGCCAGCAGTGGGCCTAGAGGCGGGGGTTACGAGCAGTACTTC
TRBJ1-2 | . | . | 13 | TRBV14 | CASSHGRYYGYTF | TGTGCCAGCAGCCACGGACGGTACTATGGCTACACCTTC
TRBJ1-2 | few | TRBD1 | 17 | TRBV4-1 | CASSQATNRGQGYGYTF | TGCGCCAGCAGCCAAGCAACTAACAGGGGGCAGGGATATGGCTACACCTTC
TRBJ2-2 | . | . | 14 | TRBV5-4 | CASSLAKRSGELFF | TGTGCCAGCAGCTTGGCCAAACGGTCCGGGGAGCTGTTTTTT
TRBJ2-1 | . | TRBD2 | 15 | TRBV30 | CAWSVGTSSYNEQFF | TGTGCCTGGAGTGTAGGGACTAGCTCCTACAATGAGCAGTTCTTC
TRBJ1-2 | . | TRBD1 | 17 | TRBV13 | CASSLNANRGENYGYTF | TGTGCCAGCAGCTTAAACGCCAACAGGGGAGAAAACTATGGCTACACCTTC
TRBJ2-7 | . | . | 12 | TRBV14 | CASSRQVYEQYF | TGTGCCAGCAGCAGACAGGTGTACGAGCAGTACTTC
TRBJ2-7 | once | TRBD2 | 16 | TRBV7-3 | CASSVTGTSGGHEQYF | TGTGCCAGCAGCGTAACAGGGACCAGCGGGGGTCACGAGCAGTACTTC
TRBJ1-3 | . | . | 14 | TRBV30 | CAWSRLDPGNTIYF | TGTGCCTGGAGTCGATTAGATCCTGGAAACACCATATATTTT
TRBJ1-2 | . | . | 13 | TRBV6-1 | CASSLRSFYGYTF | TGTGCCAGCAGCCTCAGGTCTTTCTATGGCTACACCTTC
TRBJ2-5 | . | . | 12 | TRBV5-4 | CASSLTKETQYF | TGTGCCAGCAGCTTGACAAAAGAGACCCAGTACTTC